Below are 19 T cell receptor beta chains sequenced from a single sample in a study of T cells after yellow fever vaccination. TCRdb re-called the 5' RACE reads through MiXCR, storing one row per CDR3 protein. Among about 630,000 distinct CDR3 sequences listed, approximately 13% were seen once. The material sequenced was PBMCs, taken on the day of the yellow fever booster vaccination. These receptors all stem from a man in his thirties or forties who received the YFV17D yellow fever vaccine.

This clonotype was counted a few times. The chain links TRBV6-5 to TRBJ2-5; D unclear. The CDR3 is 11 amino acids. Trimming removed 7 bases from V and 5 bases from J, with 8 bases in between. CDR1 is MNHEY and CDR2 is SVGAGI in the germline V gene. The CDR3 nucleotides read TGTGCCAGCAACTCGTATGAGACCCAGTACTTC. This encodes CASNSYETQYF.

The V and J genes are TRBV4-2 and TRBJ1-5; D call uncertain. In germline, CDR1 is LGHNA, CDR2 YNFKEQ. This CDR3 is built from 15 residues. V lost 0 bases, J lost 4 bases, and 10 bases lay in between. The CDR3 reads CASSQDYSSNQPQHF. The CDR3 DNA follows: TGTGCCAGCAGCCAAGATTATAGTTCTAATCAGCCCCAGCATTTT.

This clonotype was detected ten times or more. J is TRBJ2-2 and V is TRBV12-3 or TRBV12-4; no definite D call. There are 13 residues in the CDR3. With 7 bases removed from V and 2 bases from J, the gap between germline ends came to 8 bases. The CDR3 coding sequence is TGTGCCAGCACCAAGGCCAACACCGGGGAGCTGTTTTTT. Its protein product is CASTKANTGELFF.

The rearrangement links TRBV21-1 to TRBJ2-3; the D segment call TRBD2 is taken from the table without a DNA check. TRBV21-1 counts as a pseudogene. The CDR3 is made up of 17 amino acids. CDR3 sequence reads: CASSPEGLAASTDTQYF. The CDR3 DNA sequence: TGTGCCAGCAGCCCCGAGGGACTAGCGGCTAGCACAGATACGCAGTATTTT.

This clonotype turned up a few times. CDR3 residues: CSASRWESRGEAFF. The CDR3 DNA follows: TGCAGTGCTAGTAGGTGGGAATCCCGGGGTGAAGCTTTCTTT. The chain couples TRBV20-1 to TRBJ1-1, with D uncertain. This CDR3 is built from 14 residues. Trimming took off 3 bases at V and 7 bases at J, with 18 bases between the two ends. Looked up from germline, CDR1 is DFQATT and CDR2 is SNEGSKA (reference sequence).

The chain employs TRBV4-3 and TRBJ2-2, with unresolved D. V was pared by 1 base and J by 2 bases, with 8 bases between. The CDR3 spans 15 residues. Germline loops: CDR1 LGHNA, CDR2 YSLEER. The CDR3 loop is CASSQVVGNTGELFF. The CDR3 nucleotides are TGCGCCAGCAGCCAAGTGGTCGGAAACACCGGGGAGCTGTTTTTT.

CDR3 sequence (DNA): TGTGCCAGCACCCAAGGGACAGGGCTGGGGACCCAGTACTTC. This gives the protein CASTQGTGLGTQYF. The chain uses TRBV25-1 and TRBJ2-5, with TRBD1 identical over 9 bases. The V segment lost 7 bases and the J segment 7 bases; nucleotides outside the gene matches: 10. This CDR3 comprises 14 residues. Germline CDR1 is MGHDK and CDR2 is SYGVNS.

The chain has TRBV4-2 and TRBJ2-2, with 7 bases that match TRBD1. There are 14 residues in the CDR3. J gave up 11 bases and V 3 bases, and 9 bases lay outside the gene matches. Germline V gene lookup returns CDR1 LGHNA and CDR2 YNFKEQ. Here the CDR3 reads CASSHGQDNRELFF. The CDR3 DNA is TGTGCCAGCAGCCACGGACAGGACAATAGAGAGCTGTTTTTT.

The J gene is TRBJ2-3, the V gene TRBV20-1; 9 bases align to TRBD2. The CDR3 covers 18 residues. Germline CDR1 and CDR2: DFQATT and SNEGSKA (reference sequence). V dropped 4 bases and J dropped 2; count of bases not matched to a gene: 16. As DNA, the CDR3 is TGCAGTGCTATCTCCGGGACTAGCAAGGAGGGAGCCACAGATACGCAGTATTTT. Translation gives CSAISGTSKEGATDTQYF.

On this clonotype itself: At one end the junction does not follow the germline gene, possibly because of a read error. The rearrangement joins TRBV5-1 to TRBJ2-1; D is perhaps TRBD2 (5 bases). Germline lookup yields CDR1 SGHRS and CDR2 YFSETQ. The CDR3 length is 14 residues. CDR3 DNA sequence: TGCGCCAGCGGCTTTGGCTGGACTTACAATGAGCAGTTCTTC. Translation: CASGFGWTYNEQFF. Variable domain in full (rest from reference TRBV5-1 and TRBJ2-1): KAGVTQTPRYLIKTRGQQVTLSCSPISGHRSVSWYQQTPGQGLQFLFEYFSETQRNKGNFPGRFSGRQFSNSRSEMNVSTLELGDSALYLCASGFGWTYNEQFFGPGTRLTVL.

The V call is TRBV7-8, the J call TRBJ2-1; 9 bases are a match to TRBD1. V was clipped by 5 bases and J by 12 bases; unmatched bases: 11. Germline V gives CDR1 SGHVS, CDR2 FQNEAQ. The CDR3 is made up of 14 amino acids. The CDR3 region has the DNA TGTGCCAGCAGCCTTAGCGCCTCGGGACAGGGGCAGTTCTTC. This gives the protein CASSLSASGQGQFF. The full variable domain, completed using reference TRBV7-8 and TRBJ2-1, is GAGVSQSPRYKVAKRGQDVALRCDPISGHVSLFWYQQALGQGPEFLTYFQNEAQLDKSGLPSDRFFAERPEGSVSTLKIQRTQQEDSAVYLCASSLSASGQGQFFGPGTRLTVL.

This clonotype has just a few counts. The gene calls are TRBV18 and TRBJ2-2; 7 positions agree with TRBD1. The CDR3 spans 14 residues. Trimming took 3 bases from V and 7 from J; bases not matched to a gene: 5. CDR1 is KGHSH and CDR2 is LQKENI in the germline V gene. The CDR3 loop is CASSPDRLDGELFF. The CDR3 nucleotides read TGTGCCAGCTCACCGGACAGGTTGGACGGGGAGCTGTTTTTT.

The chain has TRBV5-1 and TRBJ2-3, with 9 bases fitting TRBD1. This CDR3 has 15 residues. The junction had 5 bases not matched to a gene; V was cut back by 5 bases and J by 1 base. Germline V gene lookup returns CDR1 SGHRS and CDR2 YFSETQ. In DNA, the CDR3 is TGCGCCAGCAGTCGGACAGGGGTAGGCACAGATACGCAGTATTTT. It encodes CASSRTGVGTDTQYF.

This rearrangement joins TRBV12-3 or TRBV12-4 to TRBJ2-7, with a weak D call TRBD1 (6 bases). Trimming pared 7 bases from V and 2 bases from J, leaving 15 bases between. The CDR3 sequence is 14 residues long. The CDR3 region has the DNA TGTGCCAGCACGCGTCAGGGACAAACCTACGAGCAGTACTTC. It is translated as CASTRQGQTYEQYF.

The chain links TRBV10-3 to TRBJ2-2; D possibly corresponds to TRBD1 (5 bases). The CDR3 has 17 amino acids. Between the trimmed V and J ends, which lost 0 bases and 2 bases, there was a span of 13 bases. Germline CDR1 reads ENHRY; CDR2 reads SYGVKD. This CDR3 is CAISESGPPSNTGELFF. The CDR3 DNA reads TGTGCCATCAGTGAGTCGGGGCCCCCTTCAAACACCGGGGAGCTGTTTTTT.

The chain carries TRBV9 and TRBJ2-3, with TRBD2 matching 8 bases. This CDR3 has 15 amino acids. J was trimmed by 0 bases and V by 4 bases; bases with no gene match: 4. The germline CDR1 and CDR2 sequences are SGDLS and YYNGEE. CDR3 protein: CASSRSGSSTDTQYF. DNA for the CDR3: TGTGCCAGCAGCAGAAGCGGGAGTAGCACAGATACGCAGTATTTT.

The chain uses TRBV5-6 and TRBJ1-1; TRBD1 agrees at 7 bases. The germline V gene encodes CDR1 SGHDT and CDR2 YYEEEE. Trimming at V came to 0 bases and at J to 10 bases, leaving 3 bases not matched to a gene. The CDR3 length is 12 residues. Here the CDR3 DNA reads TGTGCCAGCAGCTTGGCCCCAGGGGGAGCTTTCTTT. Translation gives CASSLAPGGAFF.

The rearrangement joins TRBV6-6 to TRBJ2-1, with a possible D match to TRBD2 (5 bases). The germline CDR1 and CDR2 sequences are MNHNY and SVGAGI (reference sequence). V was trimmed by 10 bases and J by 0 bases, leaving 10 bases between them. The CDR3 has 13 amino acids. This chain's CDR3 is CATDTSSYNEQFF. CDR3 nucleotides: TGTGCCACCGACACTAGCTCCTACAATGAGCAGTTCTTC.

This clonotype was seen a few times. The chain has TRBV20-1 and TRBJ1-3, with D uncertain. The germline V and J ends were trimmed by 0 bases and 4 bases, with 16 bases remaining between them. The CDR3 length is 16 residues. CDR1 is DFQATT and CDR2 is SNEGSKA in the germline V gene (reference sequence). Written as DNA, the CDR3 is TGCAGTGCTAGAGAGGGTCAAGGGTTCGCAGGAAACACCATATATTTT. It translates to CSAREGQGFAGNTIYF.